The source of this T cell receptor (beta chain) is a study of blood T cell repertoires in COVID-19. Study background: The origin of the acute and convalescent COVID-19 samples was the United States, Italy and Spain.

The method was immunoSEQ multiplex PCR; TCRdb's version includes in-frame clones alone and lacks a portion of them. The repertoire consists of 300,000 or so clones, with roughly 87% occurring once and the leading ten covering 1%. Germline values: CDR1 GTSNPN, CDR2 SVGIG (reference sequence). Trimming removed 3 bases from V and 0 bases from J; junction bases left unmatched: 16. The CDR3 sequence is 19 residues long. Specimen: peripheral blood. The source of this sequence is a man between 45 and 60 years old with active or convalescent COVID-19. The chain recombines TRBV30 with TRBJ1-1; 10 bases agree with TRBD1. The CDR3 DNA is TGTGCCTGGAGGGCCGGGACAGGGGTTCGACAAAACATGAACACTGAAGCTTTCTTT. It is translated as CAWRAGTGVRQNMNTEAFF.